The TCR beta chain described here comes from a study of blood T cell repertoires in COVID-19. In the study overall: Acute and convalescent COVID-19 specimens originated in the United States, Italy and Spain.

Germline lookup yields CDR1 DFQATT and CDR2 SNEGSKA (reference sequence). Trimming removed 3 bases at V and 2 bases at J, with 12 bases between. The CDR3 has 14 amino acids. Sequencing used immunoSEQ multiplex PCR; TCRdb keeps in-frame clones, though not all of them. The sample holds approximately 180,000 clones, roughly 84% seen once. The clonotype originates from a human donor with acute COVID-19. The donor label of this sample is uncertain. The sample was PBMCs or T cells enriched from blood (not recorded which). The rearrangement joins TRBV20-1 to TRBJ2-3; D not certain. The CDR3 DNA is TGCAGTGCTAGTACGCAGAAGTTCACAGATACGCAGTATTTT. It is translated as CSASTQKFTDTQYF.